This TCR beta chain is drawn from a study of T cell responses to AZD1222 COVID-19 vaccine. TCRdb keeps only in-frame clones here, not all; method: immunoSEQ multiplex PCR. The repertoire has about 120,000 clones, 70% to 90% of them found once; the top ten carry roughly 8.9%. CDR3 size: 13 residues. Germline V CDR1 and CDR2: SGHTA, FQGTGA. V lost 0 bases to trimming and J lost 4 bases, with 6 bases between them. This clone was counted at least ten times. Its cognate antigen is unknown. Other DNA sequences in this sample translate to the same CDR3. Whole-study findings and limits: After the peak T cell response, and only then, were repertoires sampled. Unmutated variant regions are reportedly targeted by nearly half of spike-specific TCRs.

Source: peripheral blood, taken on day 0 of AZD1222 vaccination. This TCR was recovered from an adult in good health. The chain employs TRBV7-3 and TRBJ1-1; the D gene is possibly TRBD1 (5 bases). In DNA, the CDR3 is TGTGCCAGCAGCTTAACGGGGGGCACTGAAGCTTTCTTT. It codes for CASSLTGGTEAFF. Complete variable domain (other parts from reference TRBV7-3 and TRBJ1-1): GAGVSQTPSNKVTEKGKYVELRCDPISGHTALYWYRQSLGQGPEFLIYFQGTGAADDSGLPNDRFFAVRPEGSVSTLKIQRTERGDSAVYLCASSLTGGTEAFFGQGTRLTVV.